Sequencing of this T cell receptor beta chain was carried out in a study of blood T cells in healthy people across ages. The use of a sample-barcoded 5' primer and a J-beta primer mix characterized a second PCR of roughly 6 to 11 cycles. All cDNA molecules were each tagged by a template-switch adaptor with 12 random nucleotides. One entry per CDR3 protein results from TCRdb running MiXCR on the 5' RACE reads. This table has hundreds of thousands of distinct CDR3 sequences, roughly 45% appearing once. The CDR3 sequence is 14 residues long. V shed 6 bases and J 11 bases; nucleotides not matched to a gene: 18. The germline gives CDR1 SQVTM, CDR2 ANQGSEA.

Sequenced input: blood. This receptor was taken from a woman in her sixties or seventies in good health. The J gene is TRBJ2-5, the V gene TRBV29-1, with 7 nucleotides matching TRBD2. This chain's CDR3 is CSVAGTTDLDEQYF. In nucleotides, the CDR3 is TGCAGCGTAGCCGGGACTACGGATTTGGATGAGCAGTACTTC.